What follows are 26 T cell receptor beta chains derived from one specimen sequenced in a study of blood T cell repertoires in COVID-19. Measured with immunoSEQ multiplex PCR; TCRdb has only the in-frame clones, and not every one. The sample has roughly 140,000 clones; more than 65% are singletons. Sequenced sample: peripheral blood. The receptors stem from a woman aged 45-59 years with acute or convalescent COVID-19.

This clone was seen only a few times. V gene TRBV21-1 combines with J gene TRBJ1-1. TRBV21-1 is a recognized pseudogene. This CDR3 contains 13 residues. The CDR3 sequence: CASSKPPMTEAFF. The DNA of the CDR3 is TGTGCCAGCAGCAAACCCCCTATGACTGAAGCTTTCTTT.

V usage is TRBV15 and J usage is TRBJ1-4; 10 nucleotides line up with TRBD1. With V trimmed by 3 bases and J by 8 bases, 3 bases remained unmatched. Germline V gene lookup returns CDR1 LNHNV and CDR2 YYDKDF (reference sequence). This CDR3 is built from 14 residues. CDR3 nucleotides: TGTGCCACCAGCAGCGGGACAGGGGAAGAAAAACTGTTTTTT. Translating it yields CATSSGTGEEKLFF.

The chain couples TRBV10-3 to TRBJ1-2, with 7 bases lining up with TRBD1. CDR3 size: 14 residues. Germline V gene data show CDR1 as ENHRY and CDR2 as SYGVKD. The V gene end was trimmed by 1 base and the J gene end by 7 bases; junction bases not matched to a gene: 6. Written as DNA, the CDR3 is TGTGCCATCAGTGAGTTTGACAGGGAAGCTGGCTACACCTTC. It specifies CAISEFDREAGYTF.

The chain combines TRBV7-9 with TRBJ2-1; D may be TRBD2 (5 bases). There are 13 residues in the CDR3. V lost 7 bases and J 5 bases, leaving 12 bases between the germline ends. Germline assignment: CDR1 SEHNR and CDR2 FQNEAQ (reference sequence). CDR3 DNA sequence: TGTGCCAGCACCCTGTCCGGGAACAATGAGCAGTTCTTC. Its protein product is CASTLSGNNEQFF.

This clone showed up just a few times. The V gene is TRBV6-5, the J gene TRBJ1-6; TRBD1 aligns across 7 bases. Germline trimming cut 4 bases from V and 7 bases from J; bases unmatched to any gene: 4. This CDR3 region has 14 residues. The germline CDR1 and CDR2 sequences are MNHEY and SVGAGI. DNA for the CDR3: TGTGCCAGCAGTTCGGGACAGAAAAATTCACCCCTCCACTTT. As protein: CASSSGQKNSPLHF.

The count of this clone is one. The genes are TRBV4-3 and TRBJ2-1, with 9 positions matching TRBD1. J gave up 0 bases and V 6 bases, and 3 bases lay outside the gene matches. This CDR3 region has 15 residues. Germline V gene data show CDR1 as LGHNA and CDR2 as YSLEER. Here the CDR3 DNA reads TGCGCCAGCAGGAAGGGACAGGGCTCCTACAATGAGCAGTTCTTC. Its protein is CASRKGQGSYNEQFF.

This chain joins TRBV7-9 and TRBJ2-7; 7 nucleotides align to TRBD1. CDR1 is SEHNR and CDR2 is FQNEAQ in the germline V gene (reference sequence). The ends lost 6 bases at V and 6 bases at J; junction bases unmatched: 11. The CDR3 runs 14 residues. CDR3: CASSSRTGVGEQYF. The CDR3 DNA reads TGTGCCAGCAGTTCCCGGACAGGTGTGGGCGAGCAGTACTTC.

This clone showed up just a few times. V is TRBV12-3 or TRBV12-4 and J is TRBJ1-2, with 7 positions matching TRBD1. The CDR3 covers 13 residues. J was trimmed by 7 bases and V by 4 bases; bases with no gene match: 6. The CDR3, as DNA: TGTGCCAGCAGTTACCGGGACAGTAGTGGCTACACCTTC. Encoded protein: CASSYRDSSGYTF.

The V call is TRBV3-1 (or the pseudogene TRBV3-2), the J call TRBJ2-5, with 13 nucleotides matching TRBD2. There are 17 residues in the CDR3. Germline lookup yields CDR1 LGHDT and CDR2 YNNKEL (reference sequence). V lost 0 bases and J lost 1; bases outside the gene matches: 2. CDR3 region: CASSQDRTSGGQETQYF. The CDR3 coding sequence is TGTGCCAGCAGCCAAGACAGGACTAGCGGGGGCCAAGAGACCCAGTACTTC.

The chain uses TRBV19 and TRBJ2-2; TRBD2 agrees at 7 bases. The germline V gene has CDR1 LNHDA and CDR2 SQIVND (reference sequence). This CDR3 is 14 amino acids long. The CDR3 is CVSQRGRDTGELFF. The CDR3 nucleotides are TGTGTCTCCCAGCGGGGACGTGACACCGGGGAGCTGTTTTTT.

The chain carries TRBV18 and TRBJ2-1; D is perhaps TRBD2 (7 bases). The CDR3 is 15 residues long. Germline assignment: CDR1 KGHSH and CDR2 LQKENI. Trimming removed 2 bases from V and 5 bases from J, with 13 bases in between. The CDR3 loop is CASSPFAGANNEQFF. CDR3 coding DNA: TGTGCCAGCTCACCATTCGCGGGGGCAAACAATGAGCAGTTCTTC.

This clone was detected only a few times. The same CDR3 is also encoded by other DNA sequences in this sample. The chain recombines TRBV9 with TRBJ2-1; D may be TRBD2 (6 bases). This CDR3 region has 13 residues. Deletions cut 4 bases from V and 3 bases from J, with 8 bases between. In germline, CDR1 is SGDLS, CDR2 YYNGEE. DNA for the CDR3: TGTGCCAGCAGCCCGGGGGTCTACAATGAGCAGTTCTTC. Residues: CASSPGVYNEQFF.

The chain carries TRBV14 and TRBJ2-3; 15 nucleotides agree with TRBD2. Germline CDR1 and CDR2: SGHDN and FVKESK. With 7 bases clipped from V and 2 bases from J, the junction kept 13 bases outside the gene matches. CDR3 length: 19 residues. The chain's CDR3 is CASTPGGTSGGFVTDTQYF. The CDR3 bases are TGTGCCAGCACCCCTGGAGGGACTAGCGGGGGGTTTGTCACAGATACGCAGTATTTT.

The chain is built from TRBV9 and TRBJ1-1; TRBD1 is a possible D gene (5 bases). Germline V gives CDR1 SGDLS, CDR2 YYNGEE. Trimming took 0 bases from V and 10 from J, leaving 13 bases between them. The CDR3 loop spans 13 amino acids. The CDR3 nucleotides read TGTGCCAGCAGCGTAGACCTCTCCGGGGGAGCTTTCTTT. It codes for CASSVDLSGGAFF.

This clone is a singleton in its sample. CDR3 protein: CASSLETRGLPEQYF. CDR3 in DNA: TGCGCCAGCAGCTTGGAGACTAGAGGGCTCCCCGAGCAGTACTTC. The chain couples TRBV5-1 to TRBJ2-7; a weak D match, TRBD2 (6 bases). CDR3 length: 15 amino acids. Trimming removed 0 bases at V and 6 bases at J, with 16 bases between. Germline values: CDR1 SGHRS, CDR2 YFSETQ.

The chain is built from TRBV2 and TRBJ2-5, with 7 bases lining up with TRBD2. The CDR3 totals 14 residues. Germline CDR1 and CDR2: SNHLY and FYNNEI. The V segment lost 5 bases and the J segment 5 bases; nucleotides outside the gene matches: 8. CDR3 coding DNA: TGTGCCAGCAGTCAGACTAGCAGGCTCGAGACCCAGTACTTC. The encoded protein is CASSQTSRLETQYF. Supplemented by reference TRBV2 and TRBJ2-5, the full variable domain reads EPEVTQTPSHQVTQMGQEVILRCVPISNHLYFYWYRQILGQKVEFLVSFYNNEISEKSEIFDDQFSVERPDGSNFTLKIRSTKLEDSAMYFCASSQTSRLETQYFGPGTRLLVL.

The chain has TRBV24-1 and TRBJ2-5, with 13 bases lining up with TRBD2. The CDR3 is 16 amino acids. Germline loops: CDR1 KGHDR, CDR2 SFDVKD. V shed 12 bases, J shed 2 bases, and the junction held 11 bases outside the gene matches. CDR3 DNA sequence: TGTGCCGCCCAACTAGCGGGAGGGCCTCATCAAGAGACCCAGTACTTC. Translating it yields CAAQLAGGPHQETQYF.

CDR3 nucleotide sequence: TGTGCCAGCTCACCGGGACTAGCGGGAGGGTCGGGTGAGCAGTTCTTC. Encoded protein: CASSPGLAGGSGEQFF. This sequence joins TRBV18 and TRBJ2-1, with TRBD2 matching 16 bases. Germline CDR1 reads KGHSH; CDR2 reads LQKENI. This CDR3 comprises 16 residues. With 3 bases clipped from V and 9 bases from J, the junction kept 5 bases outside the gene matches. Using reference TRBV18 and TRBJ2-1 for the parts outside the CDR3, the full variable domain is NAGVMQNPRHLVRRRGQEARLRCSPMKGHSHVYWYRQLPEEGLKFMVYLQKENIIDESGMPKERFSAEFPKEGPSILRIQQVVRGDSAAYFCASSPGLAGGSGEQFFGPGTRLTVL.

The chain links TRBV10-1 to TRBJ2-7, with 8 positions matching TRBD2. This CDR3 spans 12 amino acids. Germline lookup yields CDR1 WNHNN and CDR2 SYGVQD (reference sequence). V lost 8 bases, J lost 6 bases, and 6 bases stayed unmatched. The CDR3 region has the DNA TGCGCCAGCCGGGCGGGGGGTGGCGAGCAGTACTTC. Its translation is CASRAGGGEQYF.

The chain links TRBV15 to TRBJ2-2, with TRBD2 as a possible D gene (7 bases). Germline-derived CDR1 and CDR2 are LNHNV and YYDKDF (reference sequence). Trimming shortened V by 1 base and J by 6 bases, and 15 bases separated the two germline ends. The CDR3 is 16 residues long. This CDR3 reads CATSRGSGGIAGELFF. CDR3 DNA sequence: TGTGCCACCAGCAGAGGATCGGGGGGCATTGCCGGGGAGCTGTTTTTT.

The chain joins TRBV6-4 to TRBJ2-2; 7 nucleotides match TRBD1. The CDR3 runs 14 residues. CDR1 and CDR2 (germline): MRHNA, SNTAGT. V shed 4 bases, J shed 7 bases, and the junction held 6 bases outside the gene matches. The CDR3 sequence is CASSVQGFGGELFF. In nucleotides, the CDR3 is TGTGCCAGCAGTGTACAGGGGTTCGGCGGGGAGCTGTTTTTT.

The gene calls are TRBV6-5 and TRBJ1-1; 10 bases fit TRBD1. CDR1 is MNHEY, CDR2 SVGAGI, per germline. The CDR3 covers 14 residues. After removal of 6 bases from V and 5 bases from J, the junction contained 6 bases not matched to a gene. The CDR3: CASSRQGARTEAFF. CDR3 coding DNA: TGTGCCAGCAGCCGACAGGGGGCACGGACTGAAGCTTTCTTT.

A few counts support this clone. The chain employs TRBV7-9 and TRBJ1-1; 10 nucleotides match TRBD1. The germline V gene has CDR1 SEHNR and CDR2 FQNEAQ (reference sequence). The CDR3 spans 15 residues. The trim removed 1 base at V and 3 bases at J, leaving 2 bases unmatched. This CDR3 is CASSLGQGADTEAFF. Here the CDR3 DNA reads TGTGCCAGCAGCTTAGGACAGGGGGCTGACACTGAAGCTTTCTTT.

A few counts support this clone. This rearrangement joins TRBV10-3 to TRBJ2-7; 7 nucleotides align to TRBD1. Germline V CDR1 and CDR2: ENHRY, SYGVKD. J gave up 4 bases and V 10 bases, and 4 bases lay outside the gene matches. The length of the CDR3 is 11 residues. In DNA form, the CDR3 reads TGTGCCACCGTACAGGGGTACGAGCAGTACTTC. Its protein is CATVQGYEQYF.

The V and J genes are TRBV27 and TRBJ1-5, with D uncertain. The germline CDR1 and CDR2 sequences are MNHEY and SMNVEV (reference sequence). The CDR3 sequence is 13 residues long. V was shortened by 2 bases and J by 4 bases, with 6 bases between the two germline ends. CDR3 protein: CASSLAWNQPQHF. Here the CDR3 DNA reads TGTGCCAGCAGTTTAGCGTGGAATCAGCCCCAGCATTTT.

This clone appeared once. This rearrangement joins TRBV19 to TRBJ1-2, with 7 bases lining up with TRBD1. The CDR3 is made up of 15 amino acids. V lost 6 bases and J lost 2; bases outside the gene matches: 9. Germline values: CDR1 LNHDA, CDR2 SQIVND (reference sequence). The CDR3 protein is CASSTLGQINYGYTF. CDR3 DNA sequence: TGTGCCAGTAGCACCCTGGGACAGATCAACTATGGCTACACCTTC. Using reference TRBV19 and TRBJ1-2 for the parts outside the CDR3, the full variable domain is DGGITQSPKYLFRKEGQNVTLSCEQNLNHDAMYWYRQDPGQGLRLIYYSQIVNDFQKGDIAEGYSVSREKKESFPLTVTSAQKNPTAFYLCASSTLGQINYGYTFGSGTRLTVV.